These 18 T cell receptor beta chains originate from one sample sequenced in a study of T cells in Graves' hyperthyroidism and ophthalmopathy. Researchers amplified the TCR beta CDR3 regions from RNA transcripts. The study used the HTBI primer set for a first-round RT-PCR of the TCR CDR3. TCRdb processed the multiplex PCR reads anew with MiXCR; each CDR3 protein has one entry. The repertoire holds 75,000 to 100,000 distinct CDR3 sequences, with roughly 40% as singletons. Sequenced: peripheral blood or thyroid tissue (not recorded which). Receptors originate from a woman under 40 with Graves' hyperthyroidism.

This clonotype was recorded many times. The chain recombines TRBV10-3 with TRBJ2-5, with D possibly being TRBD1 (6 bases). Per germline, CDR1 ENHRY and CDR2 SYGVKD. V was shortened by 2 bases and J by 2 bases, with 9 bases between the two germline ends. CDR3 length: 14 amino acids. The CDR3 DNA reads TGTGCCATCAGTGAGAGGCAGGGGCAAGAGACCCAGTACTTC. Translating gives CAISERQGQETQYF.

Points on this clonotype: The junction shows a germline mismatch at one end, possibly a read error. The V call is TRBV7-2, the J call TRBJ2-2, with D tentatively TRBD2 (5 bases). The CDR3 runs 14 residues. Germline V lookup: CDR1 SGHTA, CDR2 FQGNSA. The CDR3 protein is CASSPSLSTGELFF. The DNA for the CDR3 is TGTGCCAGCAGCCCCAGCCTGAGCACCGGGGAGCTGTTCTTT.

The chain links TRBV10-3 to TRBJ2-7; 8 bases match TRBD1. CDR3 length: 14 residues. Per the germline V gene, CDR1 is ENHRY and CDR2 is SYGVKD. Trimming at V came to 4 bases and at J to 6 bases, leaving 8 bases not matched to a gene. The CDR3 reads CAISVPTGVGEQYF. CDR3 DNA: TGTGCCATCAGTGTGCCGACAGGGGTCGGCGAGCAGTACTTC.

Ten or more counts support this clonotype. This chain connects TRBV20-1 to TRBJ2-5, with 10 bases fitting TRBD2. CDR1 and CDR2 from the germline V gene are DFQATT and SNEGSKA (reference sequence). Trimming cost V 4 bases and J 2 bases; bases outside gene matches: 28. The CDR3 has 22 amino acids. In DNA, the CDR3 is TGCAGTGCTATACGCAAAACAGGGAGTGGAGCTCTACTAGCGGGGATACAAGAGACCCAGTACTTC. This sequence encodes CSAIRKTGSGALLAGIQETQYF.

This clonotype was detected many times. The chain links TRBV20-1 to TRBJ2-7; 12 nucleotides align to TRBD2. Trimming cost V 0 bases and J 4 bases; bases outside gene matches: 16. Germline V gene sequence: CDR1 DFQATT, CDR2 SNEGSKA (reference sequence). The CDR3 runs 19 residues. CDR3 loop: CSARDLKLAGGWRSYEQYF. DNA of the CDR3: TGCAGTGCTAGAGATTTAAAGCTAGCGGGAGGGTGGAGATCTTACGAGCAGTACTTC.

This clonotype appeared once. A junction boundary mismatches the germline segment, possibly from a read error. The chain is built from TRBV7-9 and TRBJ1-2; the D is unclear. This CDR3 spans 14 amino acids. CDR1 is SEHNR, CDR2 FQNEAQ, per germline (reference sequence). CDR3 loop: CASSLGLTGCGDTF. In nucleotides, the CDR3 is TGTGCCAGCAGCTTAGGCCTAACGGGCTGTGGCGACACCTTC.

In the case of this clonotype: At one end, the junction sequence differs from germline, possibly due to a read error. The chain employs TRBV7-2 and TRBJ2-7; D is possibly TRBD1 (6 bases). The J call is doubtful: the DNA matches TRBJ2-1 better. The CDR3 extends over 13 amino acids. Per germline, CDR1 SGHTA and CDR2 FQGNSA. The CDR3: CASSRLQGYEQFF. The CDR3 DNA sequence: TGCGCCAGCAGCCGACTACAGGGCTACGAGCAGTTCTTC.

Ten or more counts support this clonotype. The J gene is TRBJ1-2, the V gene TRBV4-2, with 7 positions matching TRBD1. The junction had 3 bases not matched to a gene; V was cut back by 1 base and J by 1 base. Germline V gene data show CDR1 as LGHNA and CDR2 as YNFKEQ. CDR3 length equals 15 residues. The DNA for the CDR3 is TGTGCCAGCAGCCAAGCCGACAGGGTTAACTATGGCTACACCTTC. It codes for CASSQADRVNYGYTF.

This clonotype was detected many times. The gene calls are TRBV20-1 and TRBJ2-7; D may be TRBD2 (5 bases). V was cut by 5 bases and J by 11 bases, with 22 bases left in between. CDR1 is DFQATT, CDR2 SNEGSKA, per germline (reference sequence). CDR3 length: 13 residues. In nucleotides, the CDR3 is TGCAGTGCTCTACCAAATCTTTTTACGAGGGAGTACTTC. Its protein is CSALPNLFTREYF.

There are many counts of this clonotype. The gene calls are TRBV4-1 and TRBJ1-4; no definite D call. Germline CDR1 MGHRA, CDR2 YSYEKL. This CDR3 comprises 16 residues. Trimming left V 2 bases short and J 6 bases short, with 16 bases between. The CDR3 spells CASSQQDGLWDEKLFF. CDR3 DNA: TGCGCCAGCAGCCAACAGGATGGGCTCTGGGATGAAAAACTGTTTTTT.

This clonotype was counted a single time. The chain employs TRBV29-1 and TRBJ2-7; 8 nucleotides line up with TRBD1. Germline CDR1 reads SQVTM; CDR2 reads ANQGSEA. This CDR3 contains 15 residues. V was clipped by 6 bases and J by 6 bases; unmatched bases: 16. The CDR3 protein is CSVDSGQGNRGEQYF. The DNA of the CDR3 is TGCAGCGTAGACTCTGGACAGGGTAATAGAGGCGAGCAGTACTTC.

The chain employs TRBV7-9 and TRBJ1-5; TRBD1 matches 11 bases. Germline V CDR1 and CDR2: SEHNR, FQNEAQ (reference sequence). The length of the CDR3 is 17 residues. V trimming: 1 base; J trimming: 7 bases; junction bases outside the gene matches: 9. The CDR3 DNA sequence: TGTGCCAGCAGCTTAGGGTACGGGACAGGGGGTTGGCAGCCCCAGCATTTT. It translates to CASSLGYGTGGWQPQHF.

This clonotype was seen ten or more times. The chain links TRBV27 to TRBJ2-2, with 9 positions matching TRBD2. The CDR3 extends over 14 amino acids. The V segment lost 7 bases and the J segment 1 base; nucleotides outside the gene matches: 1. Germline-derived CDR1 and CDR2 are MNHEY and SMNVEV (reference sequence). CDR3 sequence reads: CASTTSGNTGELFF. The CDR3 nucleotides are TGTGCCAGCACGACTAGCGGGAACACCGGGGAGCTGTTTTTT.

The V and J genes are TRBV20-1 and TRBJ1-6, with TRBD1 identical over 9 bases. This CDR3 is 18 amino acids long. The V gene's germline CDR1 is DFQATT and CDR2 SNEGSKA (reference sequence). The ends lost 3 bases at V and 0 bases at J; junction bases unmatched: 9. The CDR3 region has the DNA TGCAGTGCTAGCCCCGGACAGGGGTCGAGCTCCTATAATTCACCCCTCCACTTT. This sequence encodes CSASPGQGSSSYNSPLHF.

There are many counts of this clonotype. The CDR3 region has the DNA TGTGCCAGCAGTTTTTCCCAGGGGATAGGGACCCAGTACTTC. As protein: CASSFSQGIGTQYF. The chain links TRBV28 to TRBJ2-5; the D gene is possibly TRBD1 (6 bases). Germline lookup yields CDR1 MDHEN and CDR2 SYDVKM. V was clipped by 3 bases and J by 7 bases, with 15 bases between them. CDR3 length equals 14 residues.

This clonotype has a count of ten or more. This sequence joins TRBV15 and TRBJ1-5; 10 bases align to TRBD1. The CDR3 has 14 residues. V lost 3 bases and J lost 7; bases outside the gene matches: 3. CDR1 is LNHNV and CDR2 is YYDKDF in the germline V gene (reference sequence). CDR3 coding DNA: TGTGCCACCAGCAGGACAGGGGGCGGCCAGCCCCAGCATTTT. It specifies CATSRTGGGQPQHF.

The sample holds many counts of this clonotype. J is TRBJ2-7 and V is TRBV11-2; 8 bases fit TRBD1. Losses at the gene ends were 1 base for V and 7 bases for J; bases not matched to a gene: 6. CDR3 size: 14 residues. Germline CDR1 SGHAT, CDR2 FQNNGV. The CDR3 reads CASSLAQGAREQYF. In DNA, the CDR3 is TGTGCCAGCAGCTTAGCGCAGGGGGCGAGAGAGCAGTACTTC.

This clonotype was seen ten or more times. The J gene is TRBJ2-7, the V gene TRBV10-3; 8 nucleotides line up with TRBD2. V shed 4 bases and J 5 bases; nucleotides not matched to a gene: 4. This CDR3 region has 13 residues. Germline V gives CDR1 ENHRY, CDR2 SYGVKD. CDR3 amino acids: CAISARLANEQYF. DNA of the CDR3: TGTGCCATCAGTGCCCGACTAGCGAACGAGCAGTACTTC.